This record covers a single T cell receptor beta chain. The antigen remains unidentified. The data belong to a study of vaccination and CD4 T cells after COVID-19. The study, taken as a whole, reports: Analysis of convalescent patients found that 304 of 307 vaccine-specific clones were spike mono-reactive.

With the Oncomine TCR Beta short-read assay, DNA from cultured CD4+ T cells was sequenced. TCRdb fed the PCR reads into MiXCR, producing one record per CDR3 protein. The sample comprises around 15,000 distinct CDR3 sequences, less than 60% of which are singletons, and about 5% rests with the top ten. Described treatment: roughly ten-day PBMC culture with coronavirus spike peptide pools or control peptides (ViraFEST assay). The CDR3 covers 15 residues. Trimming left V 2 bases short and J 7 bases short, with 18 bases between. From germline, CDR1 is LNHDA and CDR2 SQIVND (reference sequence). This chain uses TRBV19 with TRBJ2-7; possible D gene TRBD1, 6 bases. This receptor was obtained from a human donor who had recovered from COVID-19. Sequenced material: CD4+ T cells from blood, cultured in vitro, taken before SARS-CoV-2 vaccination. CDR3 bases: TGTGCCAGTAGTATACGGCCAGGGGCGAAAGAGGAGCAGTACTTC. This gives the protein CASSIRPGAKEEQYF.